This entry features one TCR beta chain sequence. The method was immunoSEQ multiplex PCR; TCRdb's version includes in-frame clones alone and lacks a portion of them. This sample has approximately 50,000 clones, with around 94% found just once. The data were taken from a study of T cell changes during pregnancy in multiple sclerosis. The CDR3 is 13 residues long. V lost 1 base, J lost 5 bases, and 5 bases lay in between. The germline V gene has CDR1 LGHNA and CDR2 YNFKEQ. The rearrangement joins TRBV4-2 to TRBJ1-4, with D possibly matching TRBD1 (5 bases). The TCR comes from a female donor with multiple sclerosis, enrolled in a pregnancy study. The sample in question was CD4+ T cells from peripheral blood mononuclear cells, obtained in the third trimester of pregnancy. In nucleotides, the CDR3 is TGTGCCAGCAGCCAAGGACAGAATGAAAAACTGTTTTTT. This encodes CASSQGQNEKLFF.